A selection of T cell receptor beta chains follows, all from one sample in a study of T cell responses to AZD1222 COVID-19 vaccine. Measured with immunoSEQ multiplex PCR; TCRdb has only the in-frame clones, and not every one. This table holds roughly 110,000 clones, 89% found once. Sequencing used peripheral blood, obtained on day 0 of AZD1222 vaccination. Receptors were obtained from an adult in good health. The CDR3 runs from the conserved cysteine through the conserved F or W. A D gene is named only where the DNA matches it firmly. Rows may omit the clone size; those that give it use once, few, many or a size class.

CDR3 length	D gene	V gene	J gene	clone size	CDR3 protein	CDR3 DNA
11	NA	TRBV7-8	TRBJ1-5	NA	CASSHGDTKHF	TGTGCCAGCAGCCACGGGGACACAAAGCATTTT
13	NA	TRBV27	TRBJ1-4	NA	CASSLIVNEKLFF	TGTGCCAGCAGTTTAATAGTTAATGAAAAACTGTTTTTT
18	NA	TRBV18	TRBJ1-6	NA	CASSPDRQGSGANSPLHF	TGTGCCAGCTCACCAGATCGCCAGGGTAGCGGTGCGAATTCACCCCTCCACTTT
15	NA	TRBV6-6	TRBJ2-7	NA	CASSPRQRSSYEQYF	TGTGCCAGCAGTCCCAGACAGCGATCTTCCTACGAGCAGTACTTC
13	TRBD2	TRBV5-1	TRBJ2-7	NA	CASGLADSLEQYF	TGCGCCAGCGGGCTAGCGGACTCTCTCGAGCAGTACTTC
14	NA	TRBV7-2	TRBJ1-5	NA	CASSPGQLNQPQHF	TGTGCCAGCAGCCCCGGACAGCTCAATCAGCCCCAGCATTTT
11	NA	TRBV3-1/TRBV3-2	TRBJ2-7	NA	CASSQSYEQYF	TGTGCCAGCAGCCAAAGCTACGAGCAGTACTTC
13	NA	TRBV6-4	TRBJ2-1	NA	CASSSGSYNEQFF	TGTGCCAGCAGTTCGGGCTCCTACAATGAGCAGTTCTTC
15	TRBD2	TRBV18	TRBJ2-1	NA	CASSPPASGRFEQFF	TGTGCCAGCTCACCACCGGCTAGCGGGAGGTTTGAGCAGTTCTTC
15	NA	TRBV5-4	TRBJ1-4	NA	CASSNYRAAGEKLFF	TGTGCCAGCAGCAACTACAGGGCCGCCGGGGAAAAACTGTTTTTT
12	NA	TRBV6-2/TRBV6-3	TRBJ2-5	NA	CASSREWETQYF	TGTGCCAGCAGTCGGGAATGGGAGACCCAGTACTTC
15	NA	TRBV28	TRBJ2-2	NA	CASTPPAVNTGELFF	TGTGCCAGCACCCCCCCGGCGGTGAACACCGGGGAGCTGTTTTTT
14	TRBD1	TRBV5-1	TRBJ1-2	NA	CASSLDRGGYGYTF	TGCGCCAGCAGTCTTGACAGGGGAGGCTATGGCTACACCTTC
16	TRBD1	TRBV18	TRBJ1-3	NA	CASSAGTGEAGNTIYF	TGTGCCAGCTCAGCAGGGACAGGGGAAGCTGGAAACACCATATATTTT
17	TRBD2	TRBV24-1	TRBJ2-1	NA	CATSDFGSGPSYNEQFF	TGTGCCACCAGTGATTTCGGTAGCGGGCCATCCTACAATGAGCAGTTCTTC
15	NA	TRBV5-1	TRBJ2-3	NA	CASSLATASTDTQYF	TGCGCCAGCAGCTTGGCCACGGCTAGCACAGATACGCAGTATTTT
16	TRBD2	TRBV18	TRBJ2-1	NA	CASSPGLAGSYNEQFF	TGTGCCAGCTCCCCGGGACTAGCGGGGTCCTACAATGAGCAGTTCTTC
13	NA	TRBV12-3/TRBV12-4	TRBJ2-2	NA	CASTPAGAGELFF	TGTGCCAGCACCCCGGCGGGCGCCGGGGAGCTGTTTTTT
15	TRBD1	TRBV27	TRBJ1-3	NA	CASRNQGASGNTIYF	TGTGCCAGCAGAAATCAGGGGGCTAGTGGAAACACCATATATTTT
15	NA	TRBV5-1	TRBJ1-4	NA	CASSADGRGGEKLFF	TGCGCCAGCAGCGCGGACGGACGGGGAGGTGAAAAACTGTTTTTT
14	NA	TRBV4-2	TRBJ2-7	NA	CASSQAGATGEQYF	TGTGCCAGCAGCCAAGCGGGAGCGACGGGCGAGCAGTACTTC
13	NA	TRBV28	TRBJ1-5	NA	CASKRYSNQPQHF	TGTGCCAGCAAACGGTATAGCAATCAGCCCCAGCATTTT
14	NA	TRBV28	TRBJ1-5	few	CATTGAGANQPQHF	TGTGCCACGACGGGGGCGGGAGCGAATCAGCCCCAGCATTTT